This T cell receptor (beta chain) was captured by sequencing in a study of cytomegalovirus exposure and HLA in healthy donors. Every donor was a healthy person donating bone marrow. Nominally healthy donors provided the samples, though records likely missed some immune exposures. The V gene's germline CDR1 is SGHNT and CDR2 YYREEE (reference sequence). V dropped 2 bases and J dropped 4; count of bases not matched to a gene: 7. The length of the CDR3 is 16 residues. With 60 Vbeta and 13 Jbeta primers, the PCR was carried out. Profiling relied on immunoSEQ multiplex PCR, and the TCRdb table lists in-frame clones only, not all of them. The table has more than 85,000 clones, over 60% seen once; the top ten hold around 3%. Comments on this clone: Its target is not known.

General study findings and limits: Across donors, presence/absence analyses took sequencing depth to be roughly uniform.

The TCR was taken from a male donor in good health and CMV-seropositive. V is TRBV5-4 and J is TRBJ1-2; 11 bases match TRBD1. Material for sequencing was PBMCs. CDR3 amino acids: CASSFGQGAPRYGYTF. The CDR3 region has the DNA TGTGCCAGCAGCTTCGGACAGGGGGCGCCGCGCTATGGCTACACCTTC.